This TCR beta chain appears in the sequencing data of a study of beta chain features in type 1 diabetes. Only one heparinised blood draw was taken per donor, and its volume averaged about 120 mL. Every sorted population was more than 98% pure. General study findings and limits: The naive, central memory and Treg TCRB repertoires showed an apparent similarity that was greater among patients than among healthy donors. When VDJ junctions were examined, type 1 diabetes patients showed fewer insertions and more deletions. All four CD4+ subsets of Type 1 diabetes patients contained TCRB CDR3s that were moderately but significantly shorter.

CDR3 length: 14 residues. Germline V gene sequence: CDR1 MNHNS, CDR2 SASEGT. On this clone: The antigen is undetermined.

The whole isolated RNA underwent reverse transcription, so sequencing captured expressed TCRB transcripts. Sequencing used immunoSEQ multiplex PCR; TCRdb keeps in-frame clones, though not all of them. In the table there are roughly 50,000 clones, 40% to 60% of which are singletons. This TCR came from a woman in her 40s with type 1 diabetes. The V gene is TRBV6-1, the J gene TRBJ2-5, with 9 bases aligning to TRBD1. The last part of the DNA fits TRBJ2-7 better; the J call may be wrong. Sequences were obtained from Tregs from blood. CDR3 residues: CASKGQGRLYEQYF. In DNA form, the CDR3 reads TGTGCCAGCAAGGGACAGGGTAGACTCTACGAGCAGTACTTC.